A selection of T cell receptor beta chains follows, all from one sample in a study of blood T cell repertoires in COVID-19. Generated by immunoSEQ multiplex PCR, the TCRdb table keeps only in-frame clones and is missing some. Of around 150,000 clones in the sample, around 81% are singletons; the top ten hold 11%. Sequences were obtained from peripheral blood. These receptors were collected from a man in his fifties or sixties with active or convalescent COVID-19. Both conserved end residues are part of each CDR3. The D gene is left open where the match is weak. Clone size is stated in some rows and not others, as once, few, many or a class when expanded.

D gene	V gene	clone size	J gene	CDR3 DNA	CDR3 protein
-	TRBV5-8	-	TRBJ1-2	TGTGCCAGCAGCTTGGTCAGGGGTGACTATGGCTACACCTTC	CASSLVRGDYGYTF
-	TRBV6-5	-	TRBJ1-5	TGTGCCAGCATGACCCAGAGAGGTAATCAGCCCCAGCATTTT	CASMTQRGNQPQHF
-	TRBV6-2/TRBV6-3	-	TRBJ2-4	TGTGCCAGCACCCCGACAACGCGACGTGACATTCAGTACTTC	CASTPTTRRDIQYF
TRBD1	TRBV10-2	-	TRBJ1-1	TGCGCCAGCGGTTTACAGGGGGCGAACACTGAAGCTTTCTTT	CASGLQGANTEAFF
TRBD1	TRBV10-1	-	TRBJ2-7	TGCGCCAGCAGTGGGGCCGGGACAGGGGTCCACGAGCAGTACTTC	CASSGAGTGVHEQYF
-	TRBV11-2	few	TRBJ2-3	TGTGCCAGCAGCTTAGCAGCACTAGCCCGAACCCGTACGCAGTATTTT	CASSLAALARTRTQYF
-	TRBV19	-	TRBJ2-2	TGTGCCAGTATCGCTCCAGCCGGGGAGCTGTTTTTT	CASIAPAGELFF
-	TRBV2	-	TRBJ1-4	TGTGCCAGCAGTCTTTCCCAGGACATAACTAATGAAAAACTGTTTTTT	CASSLSQDITNEKLFF
TRBD2	TRBV10-3	-	TRBJ2-1	TGTGCCATCACCCCTGGCGGGAGCTTCGGCAATGAGCAGTTCTTC	CAITPGGSFGNEQFF
-	TRBV11-2	once	TRBJ1-2	TGTGCCAGCAGCTCGGGAGGCGGACTCAACTATGGCTACACCTTC	CASSSGGGLNYGYTF
TRBD1	TRBV18	-	TRBJ2-1	TGTGCCAGCTCACGCCGGGACAGCCGGGGTAATGAGCAGTTCTTC	CASSRRDSRGNEQFF
-	TRBV4-1	-	TRBJ2-6	TGCGCCAGCAGCCAAGATCTTGGTGGCAGTACTGGGGCCAACGTCCTGACTTTC	CASSQDLGGSTGANVLTF
-	TRBV21-1	-	TRBJ1-1	TGTGCCAGCAGCAACTGGACAGGGACGGGCACTGAAGCTTTCTTT	CASSNWTGTGTEAFF
TRBD2	TRBV5-1	-	TRBJ2-7	TGCGCCAGCAGCCCGGCACTAGCGGGGGGCCCGAGCTCCTACGAGCAGTACTTC	CASSPALAGGPSSYEQYF
-	TRBV5-1	-	TRBJ1-6	TGCGCCAGCAGTGTACGGGGGATACAGAATTCACCCCTCCACTTT	CASSVRGIQNSPLHF
TRBD2	TRBV2	-	TRBJ2-7	TGTGCCAGCAGTGCGCTCAGGGGCTTACTAGCGGGAGGGCCCTACGAGCAGTACTTC	CASSALRGLLAGGPYEQYF
-	TRBV2	-	TRBJ1-1	TGTGCCAGCAGCGGGGAGGGGGGCACTGAAGCTTTCTTT	CASSGEGGTEAFF
-	TRBV19	-	TRBJ1-1	TGTGCCAGTAGTGCGTTCAGGAGCGGAGCGGGCAACACTGAAGCTTTCTTT	CASSAFRSGAGNTEAFF
TRBD1	TRBV5-1	-	TRBJ1-5	TGCGCCAGCAGCTTGGGTTTTAGCGGGACAGGGAATCAGCCCCAGCATTTT	CASSLGFSGTGNQPQHF
TRBD1	TRBV3-1/TRBV3-2	-	TRBJ1-6	TGTGCCAGCAGCATCAGGGACAGGGATTCACCCCTCCACTTT	CASSIRDRDSPLHF
TRBD1	TRBV10-2	once	TRBJ1-1	TGCGCCAGCAGGTCAGGGGGCACTGAAGCTTTCTTT	CASRSGGTEAFF
-	TRBV12-1	-	TRBJ1-2	TGTGCCAGCAGCTTTGGTTCGTCAACTTACTATGGCTACACCTTC	CASSFGSSTYYGYTF
TRBD1	TRBV3-1/TRBV3-2	-	TRBJ2-7	TGTGCCAGCAGCCCGGGACAGGTGACCTACGAGCAGTACTTC	CASSPGQVTYEQYF
TRBD1	TRBV10-3	few	TRBJ1-4	TGTGCCATCAGTCGACAGGGAGGAAAACTGTTTTTT	CAISRQGGKLFF
TRBD2	TRBV11-1	few	TRBJ2-1	TGTGCCAGCAGCCTGGGAGGGGTTTCCTACTACAATGAGCAGTTCTTC	CASSLGGVSYYNEQFF
-	TRBV11-2	-	TRBJ2-5	TGTGCCAGCAGCCCCGGAGGACAAGAGACCCAGTACTTC	CASSPGGQETQYF
-	TRBV14	-	TRBJ2-3	TGTGCCAGCAGCCAATCAGCGGGTACGATCACAGATACGCAGTATTTT	CASSQSAGTITDTQYF
-	TRBV5-1	-	TRBJ1-4	TGCGCCAGCAGCGGGGGGGCTAATGAAAAACTGTTTTTT	CASSGGANEKLFF
-	TRBV3-1/TRBV3-2	-	TRBJ2-6	TGTGCCAGCAGCCCCCCCCGCTCTGGGGCCAACGTCCTGACTTTC	CASSPPRSGANVLTF
TRBD2	TRBV7-3	once	TRBJ2-1	TGTGCCAGCAGCCCGAGCGGGGGGCGAAACAATGAGCAGTTCTTC	CASSPSGGRNNEQFF
TRBD1	TRBV10-3	-	TRBJ1-3	TGTGCCATCACCAGTATCCCGGGACAGGGAATAGAAGGCTCTGGAAACACCATATATTTT	CAITSIPGQGIEGSGNTIYF